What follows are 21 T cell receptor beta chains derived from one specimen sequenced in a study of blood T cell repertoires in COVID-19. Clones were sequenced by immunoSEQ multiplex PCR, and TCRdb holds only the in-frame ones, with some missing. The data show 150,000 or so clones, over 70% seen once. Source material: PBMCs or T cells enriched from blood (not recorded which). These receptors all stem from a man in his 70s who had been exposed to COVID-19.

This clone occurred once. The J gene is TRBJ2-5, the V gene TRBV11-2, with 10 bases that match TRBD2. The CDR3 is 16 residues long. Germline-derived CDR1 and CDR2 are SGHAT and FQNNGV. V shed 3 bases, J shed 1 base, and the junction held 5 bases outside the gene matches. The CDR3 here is CASSLSPSGGQETQYF. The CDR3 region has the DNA TGTGCCAGCAGCTTGAGTCCTAGCGGGGGCCAAGAGACCCAGTACTTC.

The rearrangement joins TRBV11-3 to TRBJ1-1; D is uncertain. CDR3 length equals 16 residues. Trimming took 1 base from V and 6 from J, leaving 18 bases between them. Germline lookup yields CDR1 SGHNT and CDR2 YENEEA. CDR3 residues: CASSLVHLGLNPEAFF. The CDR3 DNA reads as TGTGCCAGCAGCTTAGTACACCTTGGACTCAACCCTGAAGCTTTCTTT.

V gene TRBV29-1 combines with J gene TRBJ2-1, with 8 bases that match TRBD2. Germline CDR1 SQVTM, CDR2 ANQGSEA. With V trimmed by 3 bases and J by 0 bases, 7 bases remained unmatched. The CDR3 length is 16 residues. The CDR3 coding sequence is TGCAGCGTTGACACGGTGAGCGGGAGCTCCTACAATGAGCAGTTCTTC. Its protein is CSVDTVSGSSYNEQFF.

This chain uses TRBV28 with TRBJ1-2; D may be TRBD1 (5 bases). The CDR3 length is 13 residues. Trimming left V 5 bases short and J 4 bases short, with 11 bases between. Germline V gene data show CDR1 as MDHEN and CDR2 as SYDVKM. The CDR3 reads CASSTGLLYGYTF. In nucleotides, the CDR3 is TGTGCCAGCAGTACGGGACTCCTCTATGGCTACACCTTC.

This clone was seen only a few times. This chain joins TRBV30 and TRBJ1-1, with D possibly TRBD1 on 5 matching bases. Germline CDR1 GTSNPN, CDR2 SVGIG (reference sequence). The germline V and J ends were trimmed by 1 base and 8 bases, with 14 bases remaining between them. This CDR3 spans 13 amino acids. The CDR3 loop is CAWSALSGPEAFF. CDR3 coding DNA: TGTGCCTGGAGTGCCCTTTCAGGGCCCGAAGCTTTCTTT.

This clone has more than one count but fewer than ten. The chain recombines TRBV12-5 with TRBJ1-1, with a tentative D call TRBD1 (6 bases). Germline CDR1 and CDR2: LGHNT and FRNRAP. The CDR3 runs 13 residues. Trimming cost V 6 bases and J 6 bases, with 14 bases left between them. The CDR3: CASGLTGSPEAFF. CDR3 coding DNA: TGTGCTAGTGGCTTAACAGGGAGCCCTGAAGCTTTCTTT.

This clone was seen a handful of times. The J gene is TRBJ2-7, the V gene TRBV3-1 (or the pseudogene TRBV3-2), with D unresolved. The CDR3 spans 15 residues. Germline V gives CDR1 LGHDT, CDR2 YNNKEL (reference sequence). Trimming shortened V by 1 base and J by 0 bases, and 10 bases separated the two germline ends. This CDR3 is CASSQGTVGSYEQYF. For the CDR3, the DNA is TGTGCCAGCAGCCAAGGAACGGTCGGCTCCTACGAGCAGTACTTC.

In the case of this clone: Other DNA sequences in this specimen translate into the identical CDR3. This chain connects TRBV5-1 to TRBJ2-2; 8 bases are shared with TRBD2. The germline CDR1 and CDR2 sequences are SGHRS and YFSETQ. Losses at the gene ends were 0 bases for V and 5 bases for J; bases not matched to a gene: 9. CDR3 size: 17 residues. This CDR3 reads CASSLERAGGRTGELFF. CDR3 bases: TGCGCCAGCAGCTTGGAAAGGGCGGGGGGTCGAACCGGGGAGCTGTTTTTT. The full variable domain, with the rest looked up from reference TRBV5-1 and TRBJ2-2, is KAGVTQTPRYLIKTRGQQVTLSCSPISGHRSVSWYQQTPGQGLQFLFEYFSETQRNKGNFPGRFSGRQFSNSRSEMNVSTLELGDSALYLCASSLERAGGRTGELFFGEGSRLTVL.

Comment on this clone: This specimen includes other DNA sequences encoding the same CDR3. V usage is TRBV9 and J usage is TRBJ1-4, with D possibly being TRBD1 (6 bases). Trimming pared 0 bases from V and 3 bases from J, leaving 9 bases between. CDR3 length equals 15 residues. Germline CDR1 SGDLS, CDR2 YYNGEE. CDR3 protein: CASSVGPGANEKLFF. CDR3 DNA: TGTGCCAGCAGCGTAGGTCCAGGGGCTAATGAAAAACTGTTTTTT.

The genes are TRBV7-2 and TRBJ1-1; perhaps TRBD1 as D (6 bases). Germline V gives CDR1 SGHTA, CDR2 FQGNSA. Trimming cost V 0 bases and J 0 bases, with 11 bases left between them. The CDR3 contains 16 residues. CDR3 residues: CASSLAGGNMNTEAFF. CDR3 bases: TGTGCCAGCAGCTTAGCTGGGGGCAATATGAACACTGAAGCTTTCTTT.

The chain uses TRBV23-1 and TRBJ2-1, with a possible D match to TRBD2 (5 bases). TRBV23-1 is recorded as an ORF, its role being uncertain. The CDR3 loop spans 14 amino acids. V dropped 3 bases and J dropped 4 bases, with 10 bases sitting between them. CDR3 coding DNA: TGCGCCAGCAGTCAGGGGAGTAGTTACAATGAGCAGTTCTTC. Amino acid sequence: CASSQGSSYNEQFF.

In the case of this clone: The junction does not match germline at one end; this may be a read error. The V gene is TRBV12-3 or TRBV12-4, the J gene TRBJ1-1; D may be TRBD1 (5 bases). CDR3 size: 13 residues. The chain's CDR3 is CASSLVQDTGAFF. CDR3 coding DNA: TGTGCCAGCAGTTTAGTACAGGACACTGGAGCTTTCTTT.

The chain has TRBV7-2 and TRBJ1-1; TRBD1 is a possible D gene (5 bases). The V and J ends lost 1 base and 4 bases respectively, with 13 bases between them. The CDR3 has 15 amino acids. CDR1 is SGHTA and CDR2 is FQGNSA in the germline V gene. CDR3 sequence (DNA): TGTGCCAGCAGCTTAGGGTCCGCGGGGGGCACTGAAGCTTTCTTT. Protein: CASSLGSAGGTEAFF. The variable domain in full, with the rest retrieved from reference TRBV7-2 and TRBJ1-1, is GAGVSQSPSNKVTEKGKDVELRCDPISGHTALYWYRQSLGQGLEFLIYFQGNSAPDKSGLPSDRFSAERTGGSVSTLTIQRTQQEDSAVYLCASSLGSAGGTEAFFGQGTRLTVV.

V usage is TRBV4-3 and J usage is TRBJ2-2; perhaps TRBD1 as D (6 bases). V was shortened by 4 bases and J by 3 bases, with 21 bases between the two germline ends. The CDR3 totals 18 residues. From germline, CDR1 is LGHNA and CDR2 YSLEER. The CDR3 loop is CASSPQGGPGDYTGELFF. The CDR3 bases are TGCGCCAGCAGCCCCCAGGGCGGGCCAGGGGATTACACCGGGGAGCTGTTTTTT.

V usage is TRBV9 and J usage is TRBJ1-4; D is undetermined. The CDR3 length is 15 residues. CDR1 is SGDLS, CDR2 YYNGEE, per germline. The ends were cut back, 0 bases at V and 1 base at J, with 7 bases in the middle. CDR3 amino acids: CASSVGWQTNEKLFF. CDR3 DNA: TGTGCCAGCAGCGTAGGTTGGCAAACTAATGAAAAACTGTTTTTT.

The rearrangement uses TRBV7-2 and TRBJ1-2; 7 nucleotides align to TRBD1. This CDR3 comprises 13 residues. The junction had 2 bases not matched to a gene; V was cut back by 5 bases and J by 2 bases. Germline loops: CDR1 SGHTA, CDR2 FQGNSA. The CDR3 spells CASSPTGNYGYTF. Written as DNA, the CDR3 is TGTGCCAGCAGCCCGACAGGGAACTATGGCTACACCTTC.

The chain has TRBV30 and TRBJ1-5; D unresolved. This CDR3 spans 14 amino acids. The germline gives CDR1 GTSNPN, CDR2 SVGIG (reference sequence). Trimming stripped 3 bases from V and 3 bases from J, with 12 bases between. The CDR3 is CAWSAGSLNQPQHF. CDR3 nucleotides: TGTGCCTGGAGCGCTGGCAGTCTCAATCAGCCCCAGCATTTT.

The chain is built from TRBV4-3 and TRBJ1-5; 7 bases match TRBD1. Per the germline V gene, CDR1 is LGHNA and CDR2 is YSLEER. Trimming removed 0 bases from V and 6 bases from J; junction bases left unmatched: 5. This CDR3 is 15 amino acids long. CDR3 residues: CASSQDGTVGQPQHF. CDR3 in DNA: TGCGCCAGCAGCCAAGATGGGACAGTGGGTCAGCCCCAGCATTTT.

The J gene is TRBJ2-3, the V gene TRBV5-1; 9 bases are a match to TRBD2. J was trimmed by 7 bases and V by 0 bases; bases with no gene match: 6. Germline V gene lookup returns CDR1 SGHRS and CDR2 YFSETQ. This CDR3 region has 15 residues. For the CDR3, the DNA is TGCGCCAGCAGCTTGGGGGGGACTAGCTCGCATACGCAGTATTTT. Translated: CASSLGGTSSHTQYF.

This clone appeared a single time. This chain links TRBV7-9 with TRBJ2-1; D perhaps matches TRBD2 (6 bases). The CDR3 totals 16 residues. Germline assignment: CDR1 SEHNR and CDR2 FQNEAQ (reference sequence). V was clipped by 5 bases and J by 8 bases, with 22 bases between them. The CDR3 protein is CASSPPKAGRTDEQFF. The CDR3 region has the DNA TGTGCCAGCAGCCCCCCGAAGGCGGGGCGTACGGATGAGCAGTTCTTC.

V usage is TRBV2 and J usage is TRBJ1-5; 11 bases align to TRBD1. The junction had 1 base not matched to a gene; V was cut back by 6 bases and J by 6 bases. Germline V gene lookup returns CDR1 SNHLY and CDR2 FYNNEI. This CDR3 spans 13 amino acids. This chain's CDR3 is CASSGQGAQPQHF. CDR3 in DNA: TGTGCCAGCAGCGGACAGGGGGCTCAGCCCCAGCATTTT.